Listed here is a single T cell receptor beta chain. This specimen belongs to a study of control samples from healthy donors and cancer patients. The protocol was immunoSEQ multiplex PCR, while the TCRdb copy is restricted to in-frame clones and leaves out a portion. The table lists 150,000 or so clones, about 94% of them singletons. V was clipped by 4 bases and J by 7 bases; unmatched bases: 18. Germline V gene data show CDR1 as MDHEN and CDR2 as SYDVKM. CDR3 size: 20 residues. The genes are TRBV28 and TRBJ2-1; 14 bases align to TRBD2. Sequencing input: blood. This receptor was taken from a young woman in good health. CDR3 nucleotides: TGTGCCAGCAGTTCCCGGGGACTAGCGGGAGTTACGGGGGTTTATAATGAGCAGTTCTTC. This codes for CASSSRGLAGVTGVYNEQFF.